The 30 T cell receptor beta chains below were found in one sample sequenced in a study of Ad26.COV2.S vaccination and SARS-CoV-2 variants. Produced via immunoSEQ multiplex PCR; TCRdb's table is partial and in-frame only. This table has 250,000 to 300,000 clones, over 75% appearing once. Treatment indicated: approximately 18 received Ad26.COV2.S at low or high dose, single or two shots; about five received placebo; per-sample allocation not given. Material that was analyzed had been drawn on day 63 after the first vaccine or placebo injection. The specimen comprised peripheral blood, sampled in a trial of Ad26.COV2.S vaccine versus placebo. These receptor sequences come from a person between 18 and 59 years old who received the Ad26.COV2.S COVID-19 vaccine or a placebo.

The chain links TRBV21-1 to TRBJ2-7. TRBV21-1 represents a pseudogene. The CDR3 extends over 16 amino acids. CDR3 sequence: CASSDHPRGVVYEQYF. CDR3 in DNA: TGTGCCAGCAGCGACCACCCGAGGGGGGTGGTTTACGAGCAGTACTTC.

The chain joins TRBV9 to TRBJ2-2; D is possibly TRBD2 (6 bases). The germline gives CDR1 SGDLS, CDR2 YYNGEE. The CDR3 spans 17 residues. V dropped 5 bases and J dropped 5 bases, with 22 bases sitting between them. The CDR3 protein is CASRRGAVFGGTGELFF. In nucleotides, the CDR3 is TGTGCCAGCAGGAGGGGAGCTGTCTTTGGAGGGACCGGGGAGCTGTTTTTT.

This clone was counted only a few times. The rearrangement links TRBV5-6 to TRBJ1-1; 9 bases are shared with TRBD1. V was clipped by 0 bases and J by 4 bases; unmatched bases: 4. CDR3 length: 15 amino acids. The germline V gene has CDR1 SGHDT and CDR2 YYEEEE. The CDR3 here is CASSLVDRGPTEAFF. In DNA, the CDR3 is TGTGCCAGCAGCTTGGTGGACAGGGGACCCACTGAAGCTTTCTTT. Together with reference TRBV5-6 and TRBJ1-1, the CDR3 gives the full variable domain: DAGVTQSPTHLIKTRGQQVTLRCSPKSGHDTVSWYQQALGQGPQFIFQYYEEEERQRGNFPDRFSGHQFPNYSSELNVNALLLGDSALYLCASSLVDRGPTEAFFGQGTRLTVV.

DNA of the CDR3: TGTGCCAGCTCAGGGGGAAATTGGCAAGAGACCCAGTACTTC. This gives the protein CASSGGNWQETQYF. J is TRBJ2-5 and V is TRBV2; 7 bases agree with TRBD1. Germline values: CDR1 SNHLY, CDR2 FYNNEI. V was pared by 8 bases and J by 2 bases, with 8 bases of the junction left unmatched. The CDR3 loop spans 14 amino acids.

V is TRBV19 and J is TRBJ2-5; D remains ambiguous. The CDR3 runs to 13 residues. Germline V CDR1 and CDR2: LNHDA, SQIVND (reference sequence). V was pared by 4 bases and J by 1 base, with 7 bases between. CDR3 coding DNA: TGTGCCAGTAGTACGGCAGCCCAAGAGACCCAGTACTTC. Its protein is CASSTAAQETQYF.

J is TRBJ2-3 and V is TRBV4-1; D call uncertain. The V end lost 3 bases, the J end lost 2 bases, and 15 bases lay between the germline ends. The CDR3 is 16 residues long. The germline CDR1 and CDR2 sequences are MGHRA and YSYEKL. The CDR3 DNA is TGCGCCAGCAGCCAGGTATACATGGGTAACACAGATACGCAGTATTTT. Residues: CASSQVYMGNTDTQYF.

The rearrangement links TRBV3-1 (or the pseudogene TRBV3-2) to TRBJ1-3, with D possibly matching TRBD1 (6 bases). The V gene's germline CDR1 is LGHDT and CDR2 YNNKEL (reference sequence). The CDR3 totals 12 residues. Trimming left V 4 bases short and J 11 bases short, with 12 bases between. DNA for the CDR3: TGTGCCAGCAGCCGGCGAACAGGGTCCATATATTTT. It specifies CASSRRTGSIYF.

The chain has TRBV5-4 and TRBJ2-1; possibly TRBD1 for D (7 bases). CDR1 and CDR2 from the germline V gene are SGHNT and YYREEE (reference sequence). V was shortened by 0 bases and J by 0 bases, with 22 bases between the two germline ends. CDR3 length equals 20 residues. The CDR3 here is CASSLVRTGTSGSSYNEQFF. CDR3 sequence (DNA): TGTGCCAGCAGCTTGGTACGGACAGGTACGTCCGGGAGCTCCTACAATGAGCAGTTCTTC.

The chain links TRBV10-3 to TRBJ1-3; D uncertain. This CDR3 has 14 amino acids. Trimming removed 0 bases at V and 7 bases at J, with 10 bases between. Germline CDR1 is ENHRY and CDR2 is SYGVKD. In nucleotides, the CDR3 is TGTGCCATCAGTGAGTCGATGAAGATGAACACCATATATTTT. It codes for CAISESMKMNTIYF.

The V call is TRBV6-4, the J call TRBJ1-2, with D maybe TRBD1 (5 bases). CDR3 length equals 15 residues. The germline V gene encodes CDR1 MRHNA and CDR2 SNTAGT. Trimming took off 3 bases at V and 1 base at J, with 12 bases between the two ends. Written as DNA, the CDR3 is TGTGCCAGCAGTGAAGGGACGGACGGTAACTATGGCTACACCTTC. Translation gives CASSEGTDGNYGYTF.

Only one count was recorded for this clone. The chain links TRBV19 to TRBJ2-5; D may match TRBD1 or TRBD2 (5 bases each). Between the trimmed V and J ends, which lost 6 bases and 3 bases, there was a span of 14 bases. Germline CDR1 reads LNHDA; CDR2 reads SQIVND (reference sequence). The CDR3 loop spans 14 amino acids. This CDR3 reads CASRPPGTEETQYF. CDR3 in DNA: TGTGCCAGTAGGCCCCCAGGGACGGAAGAGACCCAGTACTTC.

To note about this clone: This CDR3 is also generated by other DNA sequences in the sample. The genes are TRBV4-2 and TRBJ2-3; TRBD2 matches at 10 bases. V trimming: 4 bases; J trimming: 1 base; junction bases outside the gene matches: 2. Looked up from germline, CDR1 is LGHNA and CDR2 is YNFKEQ. The CDR3 contains 15 residues. CDR3: CASSPGTSGTDTQYF. In DNA form, the CDR3 reads TGTGCCAGCAGCCCGGGGACTAGCGGCACAGATACGCAGTATTTT.

The gene calls are TRBV19 and TRBJ2-7; TRBD1 matches 9 bases. The trim removed 1 base at V and 4 bases at J, leaving 5 bases unmatched. The CDR3 has 15 amino acids. Looked up from germline, CDR1 is LNHDA and CDR2 is SQIVND (reference sequence). CDR3 sequence: CASSIVLGQGYEQYF. The CDR3 coding sequence is TGTGCCAGTAGTATAGTGCTCGGACAGGGGTACGAGCAGTACTTC.

This clone has a single count. This sequence joins TRBV4-2 and TRBJ2-7; D gene ambiguous. Trimming stripped 4 bases from V and 0 bases from J, with 10 bases between. The CDR3 is 14 amino acids. Germline V CDR1 and CDR2: LGHNA, YNFKEQ. CDR3 bases: TGTGCCAGCAGCCCCCAAAGGAGCTCCTACGAGCAGTACTTC. The encoded protein is CASSPQRSSYEQYF.

This clone was seen only once. V and J are TRBV9 and TRBJ1-4; D not resolved. V was pared by 3 bases and J by 5 bases, with 14 bases between. The CDR3 has 15 residues. Germline V gene data show CDR1 as SGDLS and CDR2 as YYNGEE. The CDR3 coding sequence is TGTGCCAGCAGCGAGAGACTCACACGGAATGAAAAACTGTTTTTT. It yields the protein CASSERLTRNEKLFF.

This chain links TRBV5-1 with TRBJ2-5, with 9 bases fitting TRBD1. Germline trimming cut 1 base from V and 5 bases from J; bases unmatched to any gene: 9. The CDR3 contains 16 residues. Per the germline V gene, CDR1 is SGHRS and CDR2 is YFSETQ. In DNA, the CDR3 is TGCGCCAGCAGCTTGATTGGACAGGGGATATGGGAGACCCAGTACTTC. It codes for CASSLIGQGIWETQYF.

The V call is TRBV5-1, the J call TRBJ1-2; D unclear. Germline loops: CDR1 SGHRS, CDR2 YFSETQ. The CDR3 runs to 13 residues. The V gene lost 1 base and the J gene lost 1 base, with 5 bases spanning the gap. CDR3 region: CASSLTNNYGYTF. As DNA, the CDR3 is TGCGCCAGCAGCTTGACAAATAACTATGGCTACACCTTC.

The chain is built from TRBV18 and TRBJ1-4, with D tentatively TRBD1 (5 bases). Germline values: CDR1 KGHSH, CDR2 LQKENI. V was cut by 4 bases and J by 7 bases, with 10 bases left in between. The CDR3 has 13 amino acids. The CDR3 DNA is TGTGCCAGCTCACTCAGGGACGGTGAAAAACTGTTTTTT. This gives the protein CASSLRDGEKLFF.

This rearrangement joins TRBV28 to TRBJ1-1; TRBD1 matches at 11 bases. The CDR3 length is 15 residues. Losses at the gene ends were 5 bases for V and 4 bases for J; bases not matched to a gene: 6. The germline CDR1 and CDR2 sequences are MDHEN and SYDVKM. This CDR3 reads CASSKPGTGGTEAFF. In DNA form, the CDR3 reads TGTGCCAGCAGTAAACCCGGGACAGGGGGCACTGAAGCTTTCTTT.

This clone came up a few times. The V and J genes are TRBV5-4 and TRBJ1-6; D is unclear. Trimming shortened V by 1 base and J by 7 bases, and 3 bases separated the two germline ends. The CDR3 is made up of 12 amino acids. The germline V gene has CDR1 SGHNT and CDR2 YYREEE (reference sequence). The CDR3 DNA reads TGTGCCAGCAGCTTGCTGAATTCACCCCTCCACTTT. Amino acids: CASSLLNSPLHF. Drawing the rest from reference TRBV5-4 and TRBJ1-6, the complete variable domain is ETGVTQSPTHLIKTRGQQVTLRCSSQSGHNTVSWYQQALGQGPQFIFQYYREEENGRGNFPPRFSGLQFPNYSSELNVNALELDDSALYLCASSLLNSPLHFGNGTRLTVT.

This chain joins TRBV7-2 and TRBJ1-2, with 9 bases identical to TRBD1. In germline, CDR1 is SGHTA, CDR2 FQGNSA. The ends lost 3 bases at V and 4 bases at J; junction bases unmatched: 9. The CDR3 is 16 amino acids. The CDR3 is CASSFFLGQGSYGYTF. The CDR3 nucleotides read TGTGCCAGCAGCTTTTTCCTAGGACAGGGGTCCTATGGCTACACCTTC.

The chain employs TRBV11-3 and TRBJ2-1, with D unresolved. CDR3 length equals 12 residues. Trimming cost V 3 bases and J 5 bases, with 5 bases left between them. In germline, CDR1 is SGHNT, CDR2 YENEEA. In DNA form, the CDR3 reads TGTGCCAGCAGCTTTGCCAACAATGAGCAGTTCTTC. Translating it yields CASSFANNEQFF.

The chain links TRBV18 to TRBJ1-1, with D hard to call. Looked up from germline, CDR1 is KGHSH and CDR2 is LQKENI. The CDR3 sequence is 14 residues long. Trimming took off 3 bases at V and 5 bases at J, with 13 bases between the two ends. The CDR3 region is CASSPPGSRTEAFF. The CDR3 nucleotides are TGTGCCAGCTCACCCCCGGGGAGCCGAACTGAAGCTTTCTTT.

The chain has TRBV10-3 and TRBJ1-2; 8 positions agree with TRBD1. This CDR3 has 15 amino acids. The J segment lost 6 bases and the V segment lost 3 bases, leaving 9 bases of the junction unmatched. Germline CDR1 reads ENHRY; CDR2 reads SYGVKD. The CDR3 protein is CAISEFQDRVHGYTF. CDR3 coding DNA: TGTGCCATCAGTGAATTTCAGGACAGGGTCCATGGCTACACCTTC.

This clone was seen a single time. The chain couples TRBV7-2 to TRBJ2-7; maybe TRBD1 (6 bases). The V end lost 3 bases, the J end lost 2 bases, and 14 bases lay between the germline ends. The CDR3 spans 15 residues. CDR1 is SGHTA, CDR2 FQGNSA, per germline. The CDR3 coding sequence is TGTGCCAGCAGCTTTACGGGACATGCTCCCTACGAGCAGTACTTC. Translated, it gives CASSFTGHAPYEQYF.

The chain links TRBV27 to TRBJ2-1; 15 bases agree with TRBD2. The germline V gene encodes CDR1 MNHEY and CDR2 SMNVEV (reference sequence). The CDR3 has 16 residues. V was pared by 6 bases and J by 9 bases, with 9 bases of the junction left unmatched. CDR3 nucleotides: TGTGCCAGCAGCAGGACTAGCGGGAGGGCCCTAGGTGAGCAGTTCTTC. Protein: CASSRTSGRALGEQFF.

V is TRBV4-1 and J is TRBJ1-4; 9 bases align to TRBD1. There are 16 residues in the CDR3. Germline V gene sequence: CDR1 MGHRA, CDR2 YSYEKL. Trimming took 1 base from V and 7 from J; bases not matched to a gene: 7. The CDR3 sequence: CASSQGQGGLFEKLFF. CDR3 nucleotides: TGCGCCAGCAGCCAAGGACAGGGGGGTTTGTTTGAAAAACTGTTTTTT.

This chain links TRBV5-4 with TRBJ2-7; 7 bases match TRBD2. Trimming took 4 bases from V and 1 from J; bases not matched to a gene: 11. The CDR3 is 16 residues long. Germline V gene lookup returns CDR1 SGHNT and CDR2 YYREEE (reference sequence). CDR3 bases: TGTGCCAGCAGCCCAGCCGGCGGGAGCCGGTCCTACGAGCAGTACTTC. Translated, it gives CASSPAGGSRSYEQYF.

The chain has TRBV12-5 and TRBJ2-7; 7 bases fit TRBD2. The CDR3 sequence is 16 residues long. CDR1 is LGHNT, CDR2 FRNRAP, per germline. After removal of 0 bases from V and 6 bases from J, the junction contained 11 bases not matched to a gene. CDR3 residues: CASGLVLGGGPGEQYF. The CDR3 DNA reads TGTGCTAGTGGTTTGGTACTTGGGGGAGGGCCGGGCGAGCAGTACTTC.

This clone was seen just once. The rearrangement uses TRBV3-1 (or the pseudogene TRBV3-2) and TRBJ2-7; D is unresolved. The CDR3 has 14 residues. Germline CDR1 and CDR2: LGHDT and YNNKEL (reference sequence). Deletions cut 5 bases from V and 3 bases from J, with 14 bases between. The CDR3 reads CASSSRTEIYEQYF. CDR3 nucleotide sequence: TGTGCCAGCAGCTCACGGACGGAGATCTACGAGCAGTACTTC.